A selection of T cell receptor beta chains follows, all from one sample in a study of cytomegalovirus exposure and HLA in healthy donors. Here immunoSEQ multiplex PCR was the method, and the copy in TCRdb shows in-frame clones only, minus some. The data contain some 160,000 clones, around 77% of them seen just once; the ten biggest clones take up roughly 2.3%. The sample was PBMCs. Every receptor here comes from a man between 60 and 75 years old in good health and CMV-seronegative. CDR3s include the opening cysteine and the closing phenylalanine or tryptophan. D genes are given only for firm matches. Only some rows state a clone size, as once, few, many or a class for expanded clones.

V,J,D,size,CDR3,DNA
TRBV4-2,TRBJ2-5,TRBD2,.,CASSQSGGAQGTQYF,TGTGCCAGCAGCCAGAGCGGGGGGGCACAAGGGACCCAGTACTTC
TRBV4-3,TRBJ2-7,TRBD1,.,CASSQGLTGQGGSVSSYEQYF,TGCGCCAGCAGCCAAGGTCTCACAGGACAGGGGGGTTCGGTAAGCTCCTACGAGCAGTACTTC
TRBV7-2,TRBJ2-2,.,.,CASSLGPNQDTGELFF,TGTGCCAGCAGCTTAGGCCCCAATCAGGACACCGGGGAGCTGTTTTTT
TRBV18,TRBJ1-2,TRBD1,.,CASSQSRDRDGYTF,TGTGCCAGCTCACAGTCCCGGGACAGGGATGGCTACACCTTC
TRBV5-1,TRBJ2-3,.,once,CASSLDSLSTDTQYF,TGCGCCAGCAGCTTGGATAGCCTTAGCACAGATACGCAGTATTTT
TRBV5-4,TRBJ1-2,TRBD1,.,CASSSFSQGVNYGYPF,TGTGCCAGCAGCTCGTTTTCCCAGGGGGTAAACTATGGCTACCCCTTC
TRBV5-1,TRBJ2-3,TRBD2,few,CASSLGLAGPMGTQYF,TGCGCCAGCAGCTTGGGGTTAGCGGGGCCGATGGGTACGCAGTATTTT
TRBV2,TRBJ2-7,.,.,CASRDQGHAYEQYF,TGTGCCAGCAGGGACCAGGGACATGCCTACGAGCAGTACTTC
TRBV27,TRBJ1-5,.,.,CASSRVGQPQHF,TGTGCCAGCAGCCGGGTGGGTCAGCCCCAGCATTTT
TRBV5-4,TRBJ2-7,.,few,CASSLGQGGYEQYF,TGTGCCAGCAGCTTGGGACAGGGAGGATACGAGCAGTACTTC
TRBV7-3,TRBJ2-5,TRBD1,.,CASSSGTVSGETQYF,TGTGCCAGCAGCTCGGGGACAGTCTCCGGGGAGACCCAGTACTTC
TRBV28,TRBJ2-1,TRBD2,.,CASSSWTSGSNEQFF,TGTGCCAGCAGTTCGTGGACTAGCGGGAGTAATGAGCAGTTCTTC
TRBV18,TRBJ2-7,.,.,CASSTKDTTAHEQYF,TGTGCCAGCTCAACAAAGGACACGACAGCCCACGAGCAGTACTTC
TRBV4-2,TRBJ1-6,.,.,CASSQEGSNSPLHF,TGTGCCAGCAGCCAGGAGGGTAGCAATTCACCCCTCCACTTT
TRBV5-1,TRBJ1-1,TRBD1,few,CASSSKTGGSDTEAFF,TGCGCCAGCAGCTCGAAAACAGGGGGCTCTGACACTGAAGCTTTCTTT
TRBV5-6,TRBJ2-7,.,.,CASSYTGTPYEQYF,TGTGCCAGCAGCTATACAGGGACCCCATACGAGCAGTACTTC
TRBV6-6,TRBJ1-1,TRBD1,.,CASSAKTGLNTEAFF,TGTGCCAGCAGTGCCAAGACAGGGCTGAACACTGAAGCTTTCTTT
TRBV19,TRBJ1-1,TRBD1,.,CASLPSDRPLNTEAFF,TGTGCCAGTTTACCCTCGGACAGGCCCTTGAACACTGAAGCTTTCTTT
TRBV11-2,TRBJ2-7,.,.,CASSLDLNEGARNEQYF,TGTGCCAGCAGCTTAGATCTAAATGAAGGGGCCCGCAACGAGCAGTACTTC
TRBV28,TRBJ2-6,TRBD1,.,CASSIRQGRPGANVLTF,TGTGCCAGCAGTATAAGACAGGGGAGGCCTGGGGCCAACGTCCTGACTTTC
TRBV5-1,TRBJ2-7,.,.,CASSLPGNSYEQYF,TGCGCCAGCAGCTTGCCCGGGAACTCCTACGAGCAGTACTTC
TRBV9,TRBJ2-7,TRBD1,.,CASSPRDRAYEQYF,TGTGCCAGCAGCCCCCGGGACAGGGCCTACGAGCAGTACTTC
TRBV29-1,TRBJ1-5,TRBD1,once,CSVEGGQGDNQPQHF,TGCAGCGTTGAAGGGGGACAGGGCGACAATCAGCCCCAGCATTTT
TRBV11-2,TRBJ2-3,.,.,CASSLDGGLDTQYF,TGTGCCAGCAGCTTAGACGGGGGGCTGGATACGCAGTATTTT
TRBV7-9,TRBJ2-3,TRBD2,few,CASSDRTSGGDTQYF,TGTGCCAGCAGCGATCGGACTAGCGGGGGTGATACGCAGTATTTT
TRBV14,TRBJ2-7,TRBD2,.,CASSLTPGLAGGSYEQYF,TGTGCCAGCAGCCTTACTCCGGGACTAGCGGGAGGATCCTACGAGCAGTACTTC
TRBV6-1,TRBJ1-3,.,.,CASSDNGGASYGNTIYF,TGTGCCAGCAGTGATAATGGGGGGGCGTCGTATGGAAACACCATATATTTT
TRBV5-1,TRBJ2-2,.,.,CASSPVRTGELFF,TGCGCCAGCAGCCCGGTTCGGACCGGGGAGCTGTTTTTT
TRBV6-6,TRBJ1-2,.,once,CASSSFTDRRGGYTF,TGTGCCAGCAGCAGTTTTACAGATCGAAGGGGTGGCTACACCTTC
TRBV29-1,TRBJ1-1,.,.,CSAVGGGTEAFF,TGCAGCGCCGTAGGGGGGGGGACTGAAGCTTTCTTT
TRBV28,TRBJ2-7,TRBD2,.,CASSLGGVSYEQYF,TGTGCCAGCAGTTTGGGAGGGGTCTCCTACGAGCAGTACTTC
TRBV7-9,TRBJ1-2,.,.,CASSPFGGNYGYTF,TGTGCCAGCAGTCCGTTCGGGGGTAACTATGGCTACACCTTC
TRBV10-3,TRBJ2-3,.,.,CAIRLESTDTQYF,TGTGCCATCAGGCTAGAGAGCACAGATACGCAGTATTTT
TRBV5-4,TRBJ2-1,TRBD2,.,CASSLWGLAGGPPSYNEQFF,TGTGCCAGCAGCTTGTGGGGACTAGCGGGAGGGCCACCCTCCTACAATGAGCAGTTCTTC
TRBV29-1,TRBJ1-1,TRBD1,.,CSVAGGAGDTEAFF,TGCAGCGTGGCAGGGGGCGCTGGGGACACTGAAGCTTTCTTT
TRBV28,TRBJ2-7,.,.,CASSFRTMYEQYF,TGTGCCAGCAGTTTCAGGACTATGTACGAGCAGTACTTC
TRBV7-2,TRBJ1-5,.,.,CASSWTVNQPQHF,TGTGCCAGCAGCTGGACAGTCAATCAGCCCCAGCATTTT
TRBV27,TRBJ1-1,TRBD1,.,CASSRTGVTEAFF,TGTGCCAGCAGCAGGACAGGGGTCACTGAAGCTTTCTTT
TRBV5-6,TRBJ2-5,TRBD1,.,CASSIPTGGMETQYF,TGTGCCAGCAGCATACCGACAGGGGGCATGGAGACCCAGTACTTC
TRBV28,TRBJ1-5,.,.,CASSWGRGNQPQHF,TGTGCCAGCAGTTGGGGCAGAGGCAATCAGCCCCAGCATTTT
TRBV7-2,TRBJ1-5,.,once,CASTAGAWQPQHF,TGTGCCAGCACCGCAGGGGCTTGGCAGCCCCAGCATTTT
TRBV5-4,TRBJ1-3,.,.,CASSHDSSGNTIYF,TGTGCCAGCAGCCACGACAGCTCTGGAAACACCATATATTTT
TRBV7-8,TRBJ1-4,TRBD1,once,CASSSDRGNEKLFF,TGTGCCAGCAGCTCGGACAGGGGTAATGAAAAACTGTTTTTT
TRBV28,TRBJ1-2,.,.,CASSWGVYGYTF,TGTGCCAGCAGTTGGGGGGTCTATGGCTACACCTTC
TRBV11-2,TRBJ2-2,.,.,CASSPQAPTAKTGELFF,TGTGCCAGCAGCCCCCAGGCCCCGACGGCGAAAACCGGGGAGCTGTTTTTT
TRBV4-2,TRBJ1-5,TRBD1,once,CASSQGHTGGRGNQPQHF,TGTGCCAGCAGCCAAGGACACACAGGGGGCAGGGGCAATCAGCCCCAGCATTTT
TRBV10-3,TRBJ2-7,.,.,CAISESSRGDEQYF,TGTGCCATCAGTGAGTCGTCCAGGGGTGACGAGCAGTACTTC
TRBV7-9,TRBJ1-1,TRBD1,once,CSSSLVQGARMNTEAFF,TGTTCCAGCAGCTTAGTCCAGGGGGCGAGGATGAACACTGAAGCTTTCTTT
TRBV28,TRBJ1-1,TRBD1,.,CASSLLSGGGLNTEAFF,TGTGCCAGCAGTTTATTGTCAGGGGGCGGATTGAACACTGAAGCTTTCTTT
TRBV7-9,TRBJ1-6,TRBD1,.,CASTGGANSPLHF,TGTGCCAGTACAGGGGGCGCGAATTCACCCCTCCACTTT
TRBV18,TRBJ1-2,TRBD1,.,CASSPKRDRGVSDYGYTF,TGTGCCAGCTCACCCAAGCGGGACAGGGGAGTTTCAGACTATGGCTACACCTTC
TRBV9,TRBJ2-5,TRBD2,.,CASSVHPGLAGGETQYF,TGTGCCAGCAGCGTACACCCCGGACTAGCGGGAGGAGAGACCCAGTACTTC